This passage covers 9 T cell receptor beta chains from one sample sequenced in a study of shared clonotypes between healthy human individuals. Produced via immunoSEQ multiplex PCR; TCRdb's table is partial and in-frame only. The sample carries roughly 1,000,000 clones, around 78% recorded once. The source material was memory CD4+ T cells from PBMCs. The subset is: CD45RA-negative fraction. Receptor source: a man in his late teens or twenties in good health. Some clones in this sample may be carry-over from other donors' samples.

V gene TRBV7-2 combines with J gene TRBJ2-7, with 8 positions matching TRBD1. The CDR3 covers 14 residues. Germline CDR1 SGHTA, CDR2 FQGNSA. V lost 7 bases and J lost 4; bases outside the gene matches: 9. The CDR3: CASKNWQGAYEQYF. CDR3 DNA: TGTGCCAGCAAAAATTGGCAGGGGGCATACGAGCAGTACTTC.

The rearrangement uses TRBV28 and TRBJ2-3; D unclear. Trimming pared 4 bases from V and 11 bases from J, leaving 13 bases between. The CDR3 covers 12 residues. The germline gives CDR1 MDHEN, CDR2 SYDVKM. The CDR3 here is CASSSQYSGQYF. In DNA form, the CDR3 reads TGTGCCAGCAGTTCCCAGTATTCTGGGCAGTATTTT. The variable domain in full, with the rest retrieved from reference TRBV28 and TRBJ2-3, is DVKVTQSSRYLVKRTGEKVFLECVQDMDHENMFWYRQDPGLGLRLIYFSYDVKMKEKGDIPEGYSVSREKKERFSLILESASTNQTSMYLCASSSQYSGQYFGPGTRLTVL.

J is TRBJ2-5 and V is TRBV7-8; D is tentatively TRBD1 or TRBD2 (6 bases each). The CDR3 totals 14 residues. In germline, CDR1 is SGHVS, CDR2 FQNEAQ. V shed 4 bases and J shed 1 base, with 10 bases lying between them. CDR3 nucleotide sequence: TGTGCCAGCAGCTGGAGGGACACCCAAGAGACCCAGTACTTC. It encodes CASSWRDTQETQYF.

CDR3 loop: CASSPGPQPDTQYF. The CDR3 nucleotides read TGCGCCAGCAGCCCGGGACCACAACCAGATACGCAGTATTTT. The chain couples TRBV5-1 to TRBJ2-3; D possibly uses TRBD1 or TRBD2 (5 bases each). This CDR3 is 14 amino acids long. Germline V lookup: CDR1 SGHRS, CDR2 YFSETQ. Trimming pared 4 bases from V and 4 bases from J, leaving 13 bases between.

This sequence joins TRBV5-1 and TRBJ2-7; D gene ambiguous. V dropped 0 bases and J dropped 0 bases, with 10 bases sitting between them. This CDR3 is 15 amino acids long. The germline CDR1 and CDR2 sequences are SGHRS and YFSETQ. CDR3 protein: CASSLAATVSYEQYF. In nucleotides, the CDR3 is TGCGCCAGCAGCTTGGCCGCGACGGTCTCCTACGAGCAGTACTTC.

The gene calls are TRBV7-9 and TRBJ2-7; 9 positions match TRBD1. Per germline, CDR1 SEHNR and CDR2 FQNEAQ (reference sequence). The CDR3 is 14 amino acids. Unmatched junction bases numbered 8, after V lost 5 bases and J lost 6 bases. The CDR3 DNA reads TGTGCCAGCAGCCCCGAGAGGGACAGGGCCGAGCAGTACTTC. Translating it yields CASSPERDRAEQYF.

The chain combines TRBV5-6 with TRBJ1-2; TRBD1 is a possible D gene (6 bases). The length of the CDR3 is 14 residues. In germline, CDR1 is SGHDT, CDR2 YYEEEE. V lost 5 bases and J 6 bases, leaving 17 bases between the germline ends. As DNA, the CDR3 is TGTGCCAGCAGGTTAATGGGGGGCGCGGATGGCTACACCTTC. This gives the protein CASRLMGGADGYTF.

The V gene is TRBV28, the J gene TRBJ1-2; D uncertain. The CDR3 length is 15 residues. CDR1 MDHEN and CDR2 SYDVKM come from the germline V gene. Trimming removed 4 bases at V and 0 bases at J, with 12 bases between. The CDR3 protein is CASSSHSPPNYGYTF. CDR3 coding DNA: TGTGCCAGCAGTTCACACAGTCCACCTAACTATGGCTACACCTTC.

The rearrangement joins TRBV28 to TRBJ1-4; no clear D gene. Germline lookup yields CDR1 MDHEN and CDR2 SYDVKM. CDR3 size: 16 residues. The V end lost 6 bases, the J end lost 1 base, and 15 bases lay between the germline ends. The CDR3 region has the DNA TGTGCCAGCAGCTCACCCTGGGTTGTAACTAATGAAAAACTGTTTTTT. It is translated as CASSSPWVVTNEKLFF.